This TCR beta chain is drawn from a study of blood T cell repertoires in COVID-19. The CDR3 consists of 14 residues. The V gene's germline CDR1 is LGHDT and CDR2 YNNKEL (reference sequence). Trimming removed 4 bases at V and 9 bases at J, with 19 bases between. Recruited during active infection, patients (from Seattle) were subsequently followed longitudinally. Original processing methods: The assay estimated nucleated cells by amplifying reference gene primers. This table comes from immunoSEQ multiplex PCR, and its TCRdb copy is limited to in-frame clones, with some not included. Clone size and the V and J calls come from that table; the DNA yielded D and trimming. The table shows about half a million clones, with approximately 89% occurring only once.

Material: peripheral blood. This clonotype was sampled from a man between 18 and 29 years old with COVID-19, enrolled during active disease. The genes are TRBV3-1 (or the pseudogene TRBV3-2) and TRBJ2-7; a weak D match, TRBD2 (6 bases). CDR3 nucleotides: TGTGCCAGCAGCCGTAACAGTGGGGGGTTCGGGCAGTACTTC. Its protein is CASSRNSGGFGQYF.